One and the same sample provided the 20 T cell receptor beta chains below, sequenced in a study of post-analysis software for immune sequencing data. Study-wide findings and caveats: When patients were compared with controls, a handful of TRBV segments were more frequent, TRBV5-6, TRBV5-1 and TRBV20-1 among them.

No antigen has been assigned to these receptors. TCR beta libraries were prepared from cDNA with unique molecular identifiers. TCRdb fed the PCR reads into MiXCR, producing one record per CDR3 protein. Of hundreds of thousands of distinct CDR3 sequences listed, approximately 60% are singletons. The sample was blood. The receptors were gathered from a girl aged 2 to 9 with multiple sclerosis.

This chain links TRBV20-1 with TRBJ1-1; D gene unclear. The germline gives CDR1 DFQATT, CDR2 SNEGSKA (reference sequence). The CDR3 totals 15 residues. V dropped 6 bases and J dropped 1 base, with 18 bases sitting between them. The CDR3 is CSALRVTAKNTEAFF. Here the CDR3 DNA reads TGCAGTGCCCTCCGTGTCACCGCCAAGAACACTGAAGCTTTCTTT.

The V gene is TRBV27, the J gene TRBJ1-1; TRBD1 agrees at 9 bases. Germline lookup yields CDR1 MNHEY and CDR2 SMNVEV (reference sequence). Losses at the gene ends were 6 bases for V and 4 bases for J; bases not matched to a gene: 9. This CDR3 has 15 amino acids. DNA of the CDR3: TGTGCCAGCAGCCGGGGAGGACAGGGGTTCACTGAAGCTTTCTTT. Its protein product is CASSRGGQGFTEAFF.

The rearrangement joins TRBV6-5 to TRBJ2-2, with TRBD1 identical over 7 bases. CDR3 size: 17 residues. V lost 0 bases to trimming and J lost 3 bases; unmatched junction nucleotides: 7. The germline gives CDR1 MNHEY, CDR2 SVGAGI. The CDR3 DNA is TGTGCCAGCAGTTACTCGAAGGGGACAGCCTACACCGGGGAGCTGTTTTTT. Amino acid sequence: CASSYSKGTAYTGELFF.

CDR3 coding DNA: TGTGCCAGCTCACCTCCTCAGCGGAACACAGATACGCAGTATTTT. Amino acids: CASSPPQRNTDTQYF. This chain uses TRBV18 with TRBJ2-3; maybe TRBD2 (5 bases). The CDR3 sequence is 15 residues long. Germline V gene sequence: CDR1 KGHSH, CDR2 LQKENI. The ends were cut back, 3 bases at V and 2 bases at J, with 12 bases in the middle. Drawing the rest from reference TRBV18 and TRBJ2-3, the complete variable domain is NAGVMQNPRHLVRRRGQEARLRCSPMKGHSHVYWYRQLPEEGLKFMVYLQKENIIDESGMPKERFSAEFPKEGPSILRIQQVVRGDSAAYFCASSPPQRNTDTQYFGPGTRLTVL.

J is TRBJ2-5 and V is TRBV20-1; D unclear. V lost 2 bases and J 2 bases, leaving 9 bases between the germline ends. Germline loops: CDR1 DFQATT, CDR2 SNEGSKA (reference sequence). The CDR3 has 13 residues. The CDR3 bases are TGCAGTGCTAGAACCGCCTTACAAGAGACCCAGTACTTC. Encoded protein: CSARTALQETQYF.

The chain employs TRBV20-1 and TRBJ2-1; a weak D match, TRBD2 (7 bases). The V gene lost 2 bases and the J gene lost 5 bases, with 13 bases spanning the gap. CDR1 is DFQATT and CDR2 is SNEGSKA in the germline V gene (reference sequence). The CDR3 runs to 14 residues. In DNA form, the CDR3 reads TGCAGTGCTAGACGGGGGGCCTGGGACAATGAGCAGTTCTTC. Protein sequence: CSARRGAWDNEQFF.

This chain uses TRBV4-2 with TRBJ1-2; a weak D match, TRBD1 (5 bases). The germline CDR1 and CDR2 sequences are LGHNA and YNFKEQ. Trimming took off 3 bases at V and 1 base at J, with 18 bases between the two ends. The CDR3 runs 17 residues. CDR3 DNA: TGTGCCAGCAGCCATATTAACCAGGGCCTAAATAACTATGGCTACACCTTC. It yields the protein CASSHINQGLNNYGYTF.

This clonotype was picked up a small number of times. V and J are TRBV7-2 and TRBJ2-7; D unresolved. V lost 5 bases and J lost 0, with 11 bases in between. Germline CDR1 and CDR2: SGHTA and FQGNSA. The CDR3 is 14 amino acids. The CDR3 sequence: CASSGRGPSYEQYF. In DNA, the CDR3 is TGTGCCAGCAGCGGACGAGGCCCCTCCTACGAGCAGTACTTC.

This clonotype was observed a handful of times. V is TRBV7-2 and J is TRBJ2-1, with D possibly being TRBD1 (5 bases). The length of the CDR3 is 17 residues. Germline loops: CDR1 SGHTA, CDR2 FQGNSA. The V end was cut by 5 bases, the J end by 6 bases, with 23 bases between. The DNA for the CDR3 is TGTGCCAGCAGCCCCTCTATGGGGCGTACCTCGTTCAATGAGCAGTTCTTC. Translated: CASSPSMGRTSFNEQFF.

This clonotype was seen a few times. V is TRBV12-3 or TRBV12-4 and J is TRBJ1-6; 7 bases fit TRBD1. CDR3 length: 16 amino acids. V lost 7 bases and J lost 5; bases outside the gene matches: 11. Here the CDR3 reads CASTREGRGNNSPLHF. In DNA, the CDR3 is TGTGCCAGCACTCGGGAGGGCAGGGGGAATAATTCACCCCTCCACTTT.

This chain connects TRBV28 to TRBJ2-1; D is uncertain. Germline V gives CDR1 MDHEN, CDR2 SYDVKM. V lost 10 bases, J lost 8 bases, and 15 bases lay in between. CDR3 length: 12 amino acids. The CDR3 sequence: CATSTPYDEQFF. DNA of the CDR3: TGTGCCACAAGCACCCCCTATGATGAGCAGTTCTTC.

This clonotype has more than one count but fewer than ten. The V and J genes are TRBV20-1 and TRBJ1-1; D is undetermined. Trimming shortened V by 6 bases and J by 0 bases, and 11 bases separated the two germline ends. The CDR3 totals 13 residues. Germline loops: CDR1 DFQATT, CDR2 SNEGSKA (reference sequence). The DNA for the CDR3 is TGCAGTGCCTATACCACAGTGAACACTGAAGCTTTCTTT. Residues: CSAYTTVNTEAFF.

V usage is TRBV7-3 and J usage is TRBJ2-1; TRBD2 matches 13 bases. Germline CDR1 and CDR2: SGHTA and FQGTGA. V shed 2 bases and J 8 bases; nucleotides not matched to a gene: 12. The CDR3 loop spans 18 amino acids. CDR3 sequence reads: CASSLQARGLAGSDEQFF. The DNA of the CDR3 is TGTGCCAGCAGCTTACAGGCTAGGGGACTAGCGGGGAGCGATGAGCAGTTCTTC.

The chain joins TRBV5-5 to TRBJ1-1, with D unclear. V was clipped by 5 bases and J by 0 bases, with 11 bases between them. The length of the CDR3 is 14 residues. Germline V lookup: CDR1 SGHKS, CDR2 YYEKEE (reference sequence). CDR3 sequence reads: CASRHSIMNTEAFF. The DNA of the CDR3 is TGTGCCAGCAGACATTCTATCATGAACACTGAAGCTTTCTTT.

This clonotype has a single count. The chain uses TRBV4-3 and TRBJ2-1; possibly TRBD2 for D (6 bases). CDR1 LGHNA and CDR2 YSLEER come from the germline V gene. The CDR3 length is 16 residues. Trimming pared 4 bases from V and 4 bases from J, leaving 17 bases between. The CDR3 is CASSPLWGEWYNEQFF. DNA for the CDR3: TGCGCCAGCAGCCCTCTTTGGGGGGAGTGGTACAATGAGCAGTTCTTC.

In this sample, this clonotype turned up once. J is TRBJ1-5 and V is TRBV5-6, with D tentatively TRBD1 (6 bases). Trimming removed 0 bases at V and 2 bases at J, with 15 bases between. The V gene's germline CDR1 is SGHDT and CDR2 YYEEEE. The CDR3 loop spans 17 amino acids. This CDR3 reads CASSLDSGEFGNQPQHF. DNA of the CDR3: TGTGCCAGCAGCTTGGATTCAGGGGAGTTCGGCAATCAGCCCCAGCATTTT.

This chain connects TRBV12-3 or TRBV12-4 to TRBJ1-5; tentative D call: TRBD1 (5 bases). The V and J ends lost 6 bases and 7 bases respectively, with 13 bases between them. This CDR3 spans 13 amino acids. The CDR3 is CASRVGVSQPQHF. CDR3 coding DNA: TGTGCCAGCAGGGTAGGGGTGAGCCAGCCCCAGCATTTT.

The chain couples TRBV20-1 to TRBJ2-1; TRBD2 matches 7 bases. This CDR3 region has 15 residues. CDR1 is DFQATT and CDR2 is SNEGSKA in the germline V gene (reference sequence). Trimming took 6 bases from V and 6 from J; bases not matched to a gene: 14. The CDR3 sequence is CSAYNLAESPNEQFF. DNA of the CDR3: TGCAGTGCCTATAACCTAGCGGAGTCACCCAATGAGCAGTTCTTC.

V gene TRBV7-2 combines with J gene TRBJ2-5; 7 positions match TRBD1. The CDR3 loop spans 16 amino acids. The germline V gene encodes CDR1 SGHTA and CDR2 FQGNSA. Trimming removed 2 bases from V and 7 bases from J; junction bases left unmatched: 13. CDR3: CASSLFLDRSGGTQYF. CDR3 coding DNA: TGTGCCAGCAGCTTATTCCTGGACAGGTCAGGGGGGACCCAGTACTTC.

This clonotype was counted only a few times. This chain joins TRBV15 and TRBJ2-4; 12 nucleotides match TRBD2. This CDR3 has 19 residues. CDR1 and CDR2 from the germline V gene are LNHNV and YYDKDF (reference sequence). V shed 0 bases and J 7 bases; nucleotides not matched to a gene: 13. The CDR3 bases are TGTGCCACCAGCAGAGAAGATGGGGGGACTAGCGGGCGGAGGAACATTCAGTACTTC. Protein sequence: CATSREDGGTSGRRNIQYF.